These T cell receptor beta chains were read from a single sample in a study of T cell clonotyping in hematopoietic cell transplantation. Sequenced by immunoSEQ multiplex PCR; TCRdb stores in-frame clones only, minus some. The data hold tens of thousands of clones, with almost 97% observed a single time. Sequenced material: peripheral blood mononuclear cells, taken before stem cell transplant. The receptors shown here come from a woman in her forties or fifties with acute myeloid leukemia. Some clones in this sample may be carry-over from other donors' samples. CDR3s include the opening cysteine and the closing phenylalanine or tryptophan. D genes are given only for firm matches. Size tells how often a clone was seen (once, few, many) or the class of an expanded clone, and some rows leave it out.

DNA	CDR3	V	J	length	D	size
TGTGCCAGCAGACCTCCGGGACTAGCGGGAGTGTCGAAAAACATTCAGTACTTC	CASRPPGLAGVSKNIQYF	TRBV28	TRBJ2-4	18	TRBD2	-
TGCGCCAGCAGCCAAGAAACGGGACTAGCGGGGGAGACCCAGTACTTC	CASSQETGLAGETQYF	TRBV4-1	TRBJ2-5	16	TRBD2	-
TGTGCCAGCAGCTTGACATCCCGGGGCAACACTGAAGCTTTCTTT	CASSLTSRGNTEAFF	TRBV11-1	TRBJ1-1	15	-	-
TGTGCCAGTAGTGTGACAGGGGGGCAGCCCCAGCATTTT	CASSVTGGQPQHF	TRBV19	TRBJ1-5	13	TRBD1	-
TGTGCCAGCAGCTTGTCCCGCTTTAGCGGGAGGGCCGAAGATACGCAGTATTTT	CASSLSRFSGRAEDTQYF	TRBV5-6	TRBJ2-3	18	TRBD2	-
TGTGCCAGCAGCCAGGGGGACCCCTATAATTCACCCCTCCACTTT	CASSQGDPYNSPLHF	TRBV14	TRBJ1-6	15	-	-
TGTGCCTGGAAAGGCGGGTTAGACTATGGCTACACCTTC	CAWKGGLDYGYTF	TRBV30	TRBJ1-2	13	-	-
TGTGCCAGTAGTATAGTAGGGGTTGAGCTGTTTTTT	CASSIVGVELFF	TRBV19	TRBJ2-2	12	-	-
TGTGCCAGCAGCCTGGGACAGGCTTATAGCAATCAGCCCCAGCATTTT	CASSLGQAYSNQPQHF	TRBV5-6	TRBJ1-5	16	TRBD1	-
TGCGCCAGAAAACGGGACAGGGAGACCCTAGGGGCTGGAAACACCATATATTTT	CARKRDRETLGAGNTIYF	TRBV10-1	TRBJ1-3	18	TRBD1	-
TGTGCCTGGAGTGTTAGGGGGGGTCAGCCCCAGCATTTT	CAWSVRGGQPQHF	TRBV30	TRBJ1-5	13	-	-
TGTGCCACCAGCAGAGTGGGCGGAAACACCATATATTTT	CATSRVGGNTIYF	TRBV15	TRBJ1-3	13	-	-
TGTGCCAGCAGTTACCGACTTTCAGCTAACTATGGCTACACCTTC	CASSYRLSANYGYTF	TRBV6-5	TRBJ1-2	15	-	-
TGTGCCAGCTCAGGAGGGGACCCTGATTTGGAGCAGTACTTC	CASSGGDPDLEQYF	TRBV6-1	TRBJ2-7	14	-	-
TGTGCCAGCAGTTACGACTCGCAATCGTACAATGAGCAGTTCTTC	CASSYDSQSYNEQFF	TRBV6-5	TRBJ2-1	15	-	-
TGTGCCTGGAGTCGTCAACTAGATACGCAGTATTTT	CAWSRQLDTQYF	TRBV30	TRBJ2-3	12	-	-
TGCGCCAGCAGCCAAGTAGGGTCACTCAACTATGGCTACACCTTC	CASSQVGSLNYGYTF	TRBV4-1	TRBJ1-2	15	-	once
TGTGCCAGCAGCTTAGGGACAGGGGGCGCCGGGGAGCTGTTTTTT	CASSLGTGGAGELFF	TRBV5-4	TRBJ2-2	15	TRBD1	-
TGTGCCAGCAGGGAGATCGACAATGAGCAGTTCTTC	CASREIDNEQFF	TRBV2	TRBJ2-1	12	-	-
TGTGCCAGCAGTGACGACAGAAGGACTGAAGCTTTCTTT	CASSDDRRTEAFF	TRBV6-4	TRBJ1-1	13	-	-
TGTGCCAGCAGTGTCCGGGATCACCGAGAGCAGTACTTC	CASSVRDHREQYF	TRBV6-1	TRBJ2-7	13	-	-
TGTGCCTGGAGTAACAGGGGGAAAGTCTATGGCTACACCTTC	CAWSNRGKVYGYTF	TRBV30	TRBJ1-2	14	TRBD1	few
TGTGCCAGCAGCACCAGGGATATAAGCTCCTACGAGCAGTACTTC	CASSTRDISSYEQYF	TRBV7-2	TRBJ2-7	15	-	once
TGTGCCTGGAGTGTGTGGAACAGGGATGACACTGAAGCTTTCTTT	CAWSVWNRDDTEAFF	TRBV30	TRBJ1-1	15	-	-
TGTGCCAGCAGCCCTGAGTTTTTGGGACAGGGATTCACCGGGGAGCTGTTTTTT	CASSPEFLGQGFTGELFF	TRBV9	TRBJ2-2	18	TRBD1	once
TGTGCCACCAGCAGCGGGGACGTCTCAAAGGGGGGCTACACCTTC	CATSSGDVSKGGYTF	TRBV15	TRBJ1-2	15	-	once
TGTGCCAGCAGTGAATTGGGGCTAGAGGCCGGGGAGCTGTTTTTT	CASSELGLEAGELFF	TRBV2	TRBJ2-2	15	-	once
TGTGCCAGCAGTGAAAATCTCTCTGGAAACACCATATATTTT	CASSENLSGNTIYF	TRBV6-1	TRBJ1-3	14	-	-
TGTGCCAGCAGCTTATTTTCTGCGCCCTCCGAGCAGTACTTC	CASSLFSAPSEQYF	TRBV7-6	TRBJ2-7	14	-	-
TGTGCCAGCAGCTTAGCGGTACAGTCGACCTACGAGCAGTACTTC	CASSLAVQSTYEQYF	TRBV11-2	TRBJ2-7	15	-	-
TGTGCCAGCAGCTTTAACTCAGCGGGAGGTAGTTACGAGCAGTACTTC	CASSFNSAGGSYEQYF	TRBV5-5	TRBJ2-7	16	TRBD2	-